This TCR beta chain stems from a study of CD8+CD57+ T cells in acquired aplastic anemia. The wider study: Sorted CD4+ and CD8+ cells gave an average of about 3.4 ug of DNA. The study obtained about 10.8 million reads on average for CD4+ cells from healthy donors.

Regarding the study as a whole: Patients and controls turned out to have approximately 29 CD8+ CDR3 sequences in common. Patients and controls were not found to differ significantly in CD8+ Simpson's diversity.

CDR1 and CDR2 from the germline V gene are SGHTA and FQGNSA. V was shortened by 1 base and J by 7 bases, with 6 bases between the two germline ends. There are 12 residues in the CDR3. At least ten counts were recorded for this clonotype. Its target is unknown. Profiling that covered TCR beta VDJ and CDR3 relied on genomic DNA as its template. TCRdb independently ran MiXCR on the reads; one entry per CDR3 protein. The table records 180,000 or so distinct CDR3 sequences, under 55% of them present only once. The source is a human donor in good health. The sequencing sample was made of sorted CD4+, CD8+, or CD8+CD57+ T cells (not recorded which) from PBMCs. J is TRBJ2-3 and V is TRBV7-2; D is ambiguous. The CDR3 DNA follows: TGTGCCAGCAGCTTAGGTTTGAATACGCAGTATTTT. Translating gives CASSLGLNTQYF.